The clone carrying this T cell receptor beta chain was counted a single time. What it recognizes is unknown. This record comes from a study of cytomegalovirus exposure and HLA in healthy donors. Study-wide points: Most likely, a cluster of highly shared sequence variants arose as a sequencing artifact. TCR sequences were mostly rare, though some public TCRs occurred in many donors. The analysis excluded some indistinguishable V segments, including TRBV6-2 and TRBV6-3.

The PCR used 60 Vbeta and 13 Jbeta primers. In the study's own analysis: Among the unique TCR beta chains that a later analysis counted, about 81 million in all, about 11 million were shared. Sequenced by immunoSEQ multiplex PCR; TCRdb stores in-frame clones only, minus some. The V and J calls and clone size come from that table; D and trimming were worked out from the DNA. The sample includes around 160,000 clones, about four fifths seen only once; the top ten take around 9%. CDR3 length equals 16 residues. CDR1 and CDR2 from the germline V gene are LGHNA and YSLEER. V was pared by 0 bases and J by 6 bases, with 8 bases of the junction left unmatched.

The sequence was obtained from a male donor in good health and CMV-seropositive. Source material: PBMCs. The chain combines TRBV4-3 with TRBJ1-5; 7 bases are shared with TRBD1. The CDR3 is CASSQETGKGGQPQHF. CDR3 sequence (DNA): TGCGCCAGCAGCCAAGAGACAGGGAAGGGTGGTCAGCCCCAGCATTTT.